Only a few counts were recorded for the clone carrying this TCR beta chain. What it binds is unknown. Germline CDR1 SEHNR, CDR2 FQNEAQ (reference sequence). The V end was cut by 4 bases, the J end by 2 bases, with 15 bases between. CDR3 length: 15 amino acids. The data stem from a study of T cell repertoires in cytomegalovirus infection. Study-level information: Well-studied HLA-B-restricted epitopes and recently identified HLA-C-restricted epitopes of CMV were both used in the study.

Study observations and caveats: HLA-C-restricted CMV-specific TCR beta clonotypes prevailed in the ex vivo response. Totalled public TCR beta family frequency picked out people who carried CMV plus the relevant HLA.

One entry per CDR3 protein, called by TCRdb with MiXCR from the reads. The sample carries about 890,000 distinct CDR3 sequences, 30% to 40% recorded once. Specimen: cultured CD8+ T cells from PBMCs, collected from culture after CMV antigen stimulation. The chain uses TRBV7-9 and TRBJ2-7; weak D call: TRBD2 (6 bases). This TCR was sampled from a human donor in good health (CMV status not recorded). Some clones in this sample may be carry-over from other donors' samples. The CDR3 loop reads CASSSPRTGAYEQYF. CDR3 DNA: TGTGCCAGCAGCTCCCCGCGGACGGGGGCCTACGAGCAGTACTTC.